A single sample is the source of the 2 T cell receptor beta chains below, sequenced in a study of blood T cells in healthy people across ages. Next came a second PCR, run for roughly 7 to 12 cycles, which used a sample-barcoded 5' primer along with a J-beta primer mix. TCRdb passed the 5' RACE reads through MiXCR, listing each CDR3 protein once. The table has approximately 320,000 distinct CDR3 sequences, roughly 26% seen once. Sequencing used blood. These TCRs come from a woman in her 70s in good health.

The chain couples TRBV12-3 or TRBV12-4 to TRBJ1-5; possible D gene TRBD1, 6 bases. The CDR3 length is 15 residues. Trimming removed 0 bases at V and 1 base at J, with 7 bases between. CDR3 nucleotide sequence: TGTGCCAGCAGTTTAGCGCAGGGGAGCAATCAGCCCCAGCATTTT. Amino acids: CASSLAQGSNQPQHF.

This clonotype was detected a few times. The chain is built from TRBV12-3 or TRBV12-4 and TRBJ1-2; perhaps TRBD1 as D (5 bases). The CDR3 is made up of 14 amino acids. The germline V and J ends were trimmed by 7 bases and 5 bases, with 17 bases remaining between them. The CDR3 sequence: CASTPMTAFYGYTF. CDR3 nucleotides: TGTGCCAGCACTCCTATGACAGCTTTTTATGGCTACACCTTC.